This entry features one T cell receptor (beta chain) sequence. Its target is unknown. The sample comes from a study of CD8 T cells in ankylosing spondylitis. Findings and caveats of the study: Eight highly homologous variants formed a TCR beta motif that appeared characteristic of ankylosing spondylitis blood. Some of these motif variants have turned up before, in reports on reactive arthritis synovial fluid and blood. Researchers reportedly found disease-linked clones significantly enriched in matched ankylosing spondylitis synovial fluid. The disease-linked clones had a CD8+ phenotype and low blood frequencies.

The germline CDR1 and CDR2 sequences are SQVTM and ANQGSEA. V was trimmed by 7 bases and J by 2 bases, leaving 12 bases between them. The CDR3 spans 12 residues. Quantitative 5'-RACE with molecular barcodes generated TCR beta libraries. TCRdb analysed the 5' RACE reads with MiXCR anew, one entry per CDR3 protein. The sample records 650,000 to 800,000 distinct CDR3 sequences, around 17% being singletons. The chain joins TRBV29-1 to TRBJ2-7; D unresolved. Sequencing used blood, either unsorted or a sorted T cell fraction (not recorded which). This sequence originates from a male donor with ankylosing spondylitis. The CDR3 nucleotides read TGCAGCGGCACCGACGGAACCTACGAGCAGTACTTC. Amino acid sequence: CSGTDGTYEQYF.